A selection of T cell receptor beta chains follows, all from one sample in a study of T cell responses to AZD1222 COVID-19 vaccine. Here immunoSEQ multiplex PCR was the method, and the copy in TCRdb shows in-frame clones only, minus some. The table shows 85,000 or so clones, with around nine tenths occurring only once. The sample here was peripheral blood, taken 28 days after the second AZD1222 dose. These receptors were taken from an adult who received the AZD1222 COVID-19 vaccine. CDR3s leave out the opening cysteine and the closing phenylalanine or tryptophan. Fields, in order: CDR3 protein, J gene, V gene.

ASSLVGAVTEAF TRBJ1-1 TRBV7-8
ASSDGRGYYGYT TRBJ1-2 TRBV25-1
AWSHRARINTEAF TRBJ1-1 TRBV30
ASYQGQNTEAF TRBJ1-1 TRBV2
ASAPLGVDYGYT TRBJ1-2 TRBV6-5
ASSQDRGEEYEQY TRBJ2-7 TRBV4-1
ASTKADGGYSEAF TRBJ1-1 TRBV6-1
ASSSRYQPQH TRBJ1-5 TRBV27
ASTGTGSSYEQY TRBJ2-7 TRBV5-1
ASSLGGQPGANVLT TRBJ2-6 TRBV7-2
ASSETRMDEQY TRBJ2-7 TRBV2
AWSPGVGYT TRBJ1-2 TRBV30
ASSLVKTSGSTDTQY TRBJ2-3 TRBV7-8
ASSSGLAGASSNTQY TRBJ2-3 TRBV7-3
ATSVASGSGNEQF TRBJ2-1 TRBV24-1
ASSGQGYQPQH TRBJ1-5 TRBV12-3/TRBV12-4
ASSPPVSSGNTIY TRBJ1-3 TRBV18
AWGPNEQF TRBJ2-1 TRBV30
ASSLYGQGFVYGYT TRBJ1-2 TRBV5-6
ASIPGTGSGGYT TRBJ1-2 TRBV2
ASSLWGGGDEKLF TRBJ1-4 TRBV28
ASSSLTSPSEQY TRBJ2-7 TRBV7-6
ASRRTGDYGYT TRBJ1-2 TRBV6-5
ASSQGLLRDTQY TRBJ2-3 TRBV4-2
ASRPGGGTPSNTGELF TRBJ2-2 TRBV7-9